A selection of T cell receptor beta chains follows, all from one sample in a study of shared clonotypes between healthy human individuals. The repertoire was sequenced with immunoSEQ multiplex PCR; TCRdb's copy has only in-frame clones and lacks some. The table lists hundreds of thousands of clones, roughly 96% of them singletons. The sequenced sample consisted of naive CD8+ T cells sorted from blood. These receptors were collected from a woman aged 25 to 39 in good health. CDR3s include the opening cysteine and the closing phenylalanine or tryptophan.

TRBJ1-1 | TRBV7-8 | CASSLDPRDLLMNTEAFF
TRBJ2-7 | TRBV7-2 | CASSILAGEGEQYF
TRBJ2-7 | TRBV21-1 | CASSQVGYYEQYF
TRBJ2-6 | TRBV7-8 | CASSEGLAGRSSGANVLTF
TRBJ1-2 | TRBV16 | CASSHGRGRGYGYTF
TRBJ1-3 | TRBV9 | CASCGETGNTIYF
TRBJ1-1 | TRBV2 | CASSSIEAFF
TRBJ2-3 | TRBV21-1 | CASSKARTTDTQYF
TRBJ2-3 | TRBV4-1 | CASSQSGLAGGTDTQYF
TRBJ1-5 | TRBV13 | CASSQGTRGRQPQHF
TRBJ2-5 | TRBV11-2 | CASSLEASPQETQYF
TRBJ2-7 | TRBV30 | CAWSARGPYEQYF
TRBJ1-2 | TRBV9 | CASSHLGTGGYGYTF
TRBJ1-1 | TRBV28 | CASSLVRRTEAFF
TRBJ1-5 | TRBV6-5 | CASSAKGGQPQHF
TRBJ2-3 | TRBV11-2 | CASSDVADTQYF
TRBJ2-7 | TRBV9 | CASSVLADSYEQYF
TRBJ2-7 | TRBV5-6 | CASSLGTGGYEQYF
TRBJ2-3 | TRBV13 | CASSHRDRGNTDTQYF
TRBJ2-5 | TRBV5-1 | CASREDRNQETQYF
TRBJ2-1 | TRBV10-3 | CAISLAGGPNEQFF
TRBJ1-2 | TRBV5-1 | CASSPRDRVSSTNYGYTF
TRBJ1-5 | TRBV5-1 | CASNLPNRFSYSNQPQHF
TRBJ2-1 | TRBV7-8 | CASSGSGLYYNEQFF